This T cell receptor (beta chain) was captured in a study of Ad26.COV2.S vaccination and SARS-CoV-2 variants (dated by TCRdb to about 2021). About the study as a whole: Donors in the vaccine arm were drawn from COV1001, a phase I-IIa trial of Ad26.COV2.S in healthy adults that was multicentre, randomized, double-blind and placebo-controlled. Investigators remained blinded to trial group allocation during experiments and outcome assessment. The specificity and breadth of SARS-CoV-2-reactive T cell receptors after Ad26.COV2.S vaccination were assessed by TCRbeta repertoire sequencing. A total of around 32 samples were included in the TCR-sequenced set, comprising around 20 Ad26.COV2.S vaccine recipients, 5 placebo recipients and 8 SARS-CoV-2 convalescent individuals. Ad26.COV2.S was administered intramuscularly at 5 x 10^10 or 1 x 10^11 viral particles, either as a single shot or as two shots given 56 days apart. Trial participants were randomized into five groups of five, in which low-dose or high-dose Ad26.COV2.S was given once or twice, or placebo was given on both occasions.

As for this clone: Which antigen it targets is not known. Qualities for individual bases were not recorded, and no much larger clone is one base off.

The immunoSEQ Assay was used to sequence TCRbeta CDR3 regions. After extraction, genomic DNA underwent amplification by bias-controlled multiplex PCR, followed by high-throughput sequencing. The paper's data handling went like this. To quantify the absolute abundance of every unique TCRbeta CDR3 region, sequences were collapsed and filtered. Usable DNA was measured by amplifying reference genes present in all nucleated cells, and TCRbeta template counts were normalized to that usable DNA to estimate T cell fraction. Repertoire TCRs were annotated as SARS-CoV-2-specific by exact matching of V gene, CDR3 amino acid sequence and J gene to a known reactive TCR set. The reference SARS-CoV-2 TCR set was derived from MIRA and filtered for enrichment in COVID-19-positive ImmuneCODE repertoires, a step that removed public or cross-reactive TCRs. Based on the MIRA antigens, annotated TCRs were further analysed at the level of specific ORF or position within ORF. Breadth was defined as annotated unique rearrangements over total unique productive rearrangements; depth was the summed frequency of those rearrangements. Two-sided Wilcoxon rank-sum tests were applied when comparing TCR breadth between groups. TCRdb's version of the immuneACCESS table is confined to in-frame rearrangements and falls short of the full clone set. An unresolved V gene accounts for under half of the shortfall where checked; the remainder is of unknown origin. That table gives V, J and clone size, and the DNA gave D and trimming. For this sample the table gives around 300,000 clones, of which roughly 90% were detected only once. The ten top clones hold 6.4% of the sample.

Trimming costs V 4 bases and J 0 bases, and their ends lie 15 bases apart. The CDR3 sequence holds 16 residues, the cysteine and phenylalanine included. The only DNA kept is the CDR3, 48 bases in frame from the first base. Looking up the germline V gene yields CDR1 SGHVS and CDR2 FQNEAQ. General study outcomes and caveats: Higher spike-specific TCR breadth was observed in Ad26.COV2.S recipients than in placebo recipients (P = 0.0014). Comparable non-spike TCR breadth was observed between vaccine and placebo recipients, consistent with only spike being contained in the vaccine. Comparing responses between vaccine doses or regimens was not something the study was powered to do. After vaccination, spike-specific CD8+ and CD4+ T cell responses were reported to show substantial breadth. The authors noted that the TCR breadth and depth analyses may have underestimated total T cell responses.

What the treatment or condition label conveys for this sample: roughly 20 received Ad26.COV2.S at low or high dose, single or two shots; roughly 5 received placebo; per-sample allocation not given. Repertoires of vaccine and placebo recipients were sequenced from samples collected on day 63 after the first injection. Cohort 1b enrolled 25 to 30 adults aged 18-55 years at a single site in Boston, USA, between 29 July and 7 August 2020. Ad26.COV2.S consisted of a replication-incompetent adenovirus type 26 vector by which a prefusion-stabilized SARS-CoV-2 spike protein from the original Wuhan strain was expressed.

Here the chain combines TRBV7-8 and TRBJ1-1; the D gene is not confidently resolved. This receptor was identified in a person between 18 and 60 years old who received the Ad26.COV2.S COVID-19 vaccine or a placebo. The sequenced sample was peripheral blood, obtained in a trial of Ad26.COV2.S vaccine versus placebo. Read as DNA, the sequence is TGTGCCAGCAGCTCCGGGGTGGGTCAGATGAACACTGAAGCTTTCTTT. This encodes CASSSGVGQMNTEAFF.